The T cell receptor beta chain described here comes from a study of cytomegalovirus exposure and HLA in healthy donors. Overall study: Ancestry clustering placed more than 65% of around 400 genotyped donors in the Caucasian-associated cluster. Findings and limits, study-wide: It was only CMV serostatus that was available as immune exposure information. TCR beta V- and J-gene trimming was later associated with a missense DCLRE1C variant. Certain sequence variants were highly shared and formed a cluster, and this cluster was likely a sequencing artifact.

Primers included in the PCR were 60 Vbeta and 13 Jbeta primers. The repertoire was sequenced with immunoSEQ multiplex PCR; TCRdb's copy has only in-frame clones and lacks some. Of 85,000 to 120,000 clones in the sample, over 65% are singletons; the top ten hold just over 2.5%. The CDR3 totals 14 residues. The germline V gene encodes CDR1 SGHDT and CDR2 YYEEEE. This clone was seen once. Its antigen is undetermined. This receptor was taken from a man aged 35 to 55 in good health and CMV-seronegative. The sample taken for sequencing was PBMCs. This chain uses TRBV5-6 with TRBJ2-5; the match to TRBD2 covers 9 bases. The J call could be wrong; TRBJ2-7 is a better fit for the DNA end. The CDR3 coding sequence is TGTGCCAGCAGCACTAGCGGGTGGCCCTACGAGCAGTACTTC. It codes for CASSTSGWPYEQYF.